Shown below are 18 T cell receptor beta chains from a single sample sequenced in a study of OX40 agonist ivuxolimab in advanced cancers. Assay: immunoSEQ multiplex PCR; the TCRdb copy retains only in-frame clones and omits some. The sample yields 70,000 to 95,000 clones, about nine tenths seen once. Specimen: CD4+ or CD8+ T cells sorted from blood, collected in a trial of the OX40 agonist ivuxolimab. These receptors originate from an adult with an advanced solid tumor such as melanoma, head and neck, liver or kidney cancer.

V and J are TRBV5-1 and TRBJ2-5; no clear D. Trimming took off 4 bases at V and 3 bases at J, with 10 bases between the two ends. There are 13 residues in the CDR3. CDR1 and CDR2 from the germline V gene are SGHRS and YFSETQ. The CDR3 here is CASSLWQKETQYF. Here the CDR3 DNA reads TGCGCCAGCAGCCTCTGGCAGAAAGAGACCCAGTACTTC.

The chain employs TRBV4-1 and TRBJ2-3; 7 nucleotides line up with TRBD2. This CDR3 region has 15 residues. With 1 base clipped from V and 3 bases from J, the junction kept 4 bases outside the gene matches. Germline assignment: CDR1 MGHRA and CDR2 YSYEKL. The CDR3 spells CASSQVELATDTQYF. CDR3 nucleotide sequence: TGCGCCAGCAGCCAAGTGGAACTAGCGACAGATACGCAGTATTTT.

The J gene is TRBJ2-2, the V gene TRBV13; 10 bases are shared with TRBD1. The CDR3 extends over 16 amino acids. With 4 bases clipped from V and 1 base from J, the junction kept 3 bases outside the gene matches. The V gene's germline CDR1 is PRHDT and CDR2 FYEKMQ (reference sequence). CDR3 protein: CASSWDRGWNTGELFF. In DNA form, the CDR3 reads TGTGCCAGCAGCTGGGACAGGGGATGGAACACCGGGGAGCTGTTTTTT. Variable domain in full (rest from reference TRBV13 and TRBJ2-2): AAGVIQSPRHLIKEKRETATLKCYPIPRHDTVYWYQQGPGQDPQFLISFYEKMQSDKGSIPDRFSAQQFSDYHSELNMSSLELGDSALYFCASSWDRGWNTGELFFGEGSRLTVL.

This clone was recorded once. The chain uses TRBV18 and TRBJ1-2; 8 positions match TRBD1. The CDR3 is 15 residues long. CDR1 is KGHSH and CDR2 is LQKENI in the germline V gene. With V trimmed by 3 bases and J by 6 bases, 9 bases remained unmatched. This CDR3 is CASSPDGQGINGYTF. DNA of the CDR3: TGTGCCAGCTCACCGGATGGACAGGGAATCAATGGCTACACCTTC.

The J gene is TRBJ1-2, the V gene TRBV28, with no clear D. This CDR3 region has 13 residues. Germline V gives CDR1 MDHEN, CDR2 SYDVKM. V was clipped by 6 bases and J by 5 bases, with 13 bases between them. CDR3 nucleotides: TGTGCCAGCAGGGAGCCGGGATCTTATGGCTACACCTTC. This sequence encodes CASREPGSYGYTF.

This clone was recorded only once. The chain has TRBV29-1 and TRBJ2-2; 8 nucleotides agree with TRBD1. This CDR3 comprises 13 residues. The germline V gene has CDR1 SQVTM and CDR2 ANQGSEA. Trimming took 7 bases from V and 6 from J; bases not matched to a gene: 7. CDR3: CSATRTGPGELFF. The CDR3 DNA sequence: TGCAGCGCTACACGGACAGGGCCCGGGGAGCTGTTTTTT.

The CDR3 loop reads CASSKTDLALSSYEQYF. In DNA form, the CDR3 reads TGTGCCAGTAGTAAGACGGATCTAGCGCTAAGCTCCTACGAGCAGTACTTC. The rearrangement uses TRBV19 and TRBJ2-7; maybe TRBD2 (6 bases). Trimming removed 4 bases at V and 0 bases at J, with 19 bases between. Germline CDR1 is LNHDA and CDR2 is SQIVND (reference sequence). This CDR3 region has 17 residues.

The chain employs TRBV29-1 and TRBJ1-1; D is undetermined. From germline, CDR1 is SQVTM and CDR2 ANQGSEA. The CDR3 length is 13 residues. V lost 6 bases and J 4 bases, leaving 15 bases between the germline ends. CDR3 nucleotides: TGCAGCGTCCGGGTGGGCGTCGGCACTGAAGCTTTCTTT. Translating it yields CSVRVGVGTEAFF.

This chain connects TRBV7-2 to TRBJ2-5; 7 positions match TRBD2. The germline V gene has CDR1 SGHTA and CDR2 FQGNSA. With V trimmed by 0 bases and J by 2 bases, 3 bases remained unmatched. This CDR3 region has 15 residues. The CDR3, as DNA: TGTGCCAGCAGCTTAGCGGCTAGCGGACAAGAGACCCAGTACTTC. Amino acid sequence: CASSLAASGQETQYF.

The table lists this clone with a count of one. The genes are TRBV18 and TRBJ2-5; 9 positions agree with TRBD2. The CDR3 length is 14 residues. The V segment lost 3 bases and the J segment 5 bases; nucleotides outside the gene matches: 4. CDR1 is KGHSH and CDR2 is LQKENI in the germline V gene. CDR3 nucleotides: TGTGCCAGCTCACCCCTAAGCGGGGGGGAGACCCAGTACTTC. Encoded protein: CASSPLSGGETQYF.

This clone was recorded a few times. The chain combines TRBV5-1 with TRBJ2-1; 8 nucleotides align to TRBD2. J was trimmed by 6 bases and V by 0 bases; bases with no gene match: 2. The CDR3 is made up of 14 amino acids. Germline loops: CDR1 SGHRS, CDR2 YFSETQ. The CDR3 here is CASSLGTSPNEQFF. CDR3 nucleotide sequence: TGCGCCAGCAGCTTGGGGACTAGCCCCAATGAGCAGTTCTTC.

The CDR3: CASSFVTVNTEAFF. CDR3 DNA: TGTGCCAGCAGCTTCGTGACAGTGAACACTGAAGCTTTCTTT. The chain combines TRBV5-5 with TRBJ1-1; possibly TRBD1 for D (5 bases). CDR1 and CDR2 (germline): SGHKS, YYEKEE (reference sequence). This CDR3 has 14 residues. V lost 2 bases and J lost 0, with 8 bases in between.

The chain uses TRBV27 and TRBJ2-1, with 10 bases that match TRBD2. The CDR3 consists of 16 residues. The trim removed 7 bases at V and 7 bases at J, leaving 13 bases unmatched. The V gene's germline CDR1 is MNHEY and CDR2 SMNVEV (reference sequence). The CDR3 sequence: CASIPWVSGRSNEQFF. The CDR3 DNA reads as TGTGCCAGCATCCCTTGGGTTAGCGGGAGGAGTAATGAGCAGTTCTTC.

The chain recombines TRBV5-4 with TRBJ2-1; 8 bases map to TRBD2. CDR1 is SGHNT, CDR2 YYREEE, per germline (reference sequence). J gave up 2 bases and V 3 bases, and 7 bases lay outside the gene matches. The CDR3 loop spans 16 amino acids. CDR3 DNA: TGTGCCAGCAGCTCGGGAGGGACGCGGGCCTACAATGAGCAGTTCTTC. Residues: CASSSGGTRAYNEQFF.

The V call is TRBV7-9, the J call TRBJ1-2, with TRBD1 matching 8 bases. The germline V gene has CDR1 SEHNR and CDR2 FQNEAQ (reference sequence). After removal of 4 bases from V and 4 bases from J, the junction contained 5 bases not matched to a gene. There are 14 residues in the CDR3. CDR3 in amino acids: CASSSPTGVYGYTF. CDR3 nucleotides: TGTGCCAGCAGCTCCCCGACAGGGGTCTATGGCTACACCTTC.

V usage is TRBV29-1 and J usage is TRBJ1-1, with 9 bases identical to TRBD1. CDR1 is SQVTM, CDR2 ANQGSEA, per germline. This CDR3 contains 14 residues. The J segment lost 5 bases and the V segment lost 7 bases, leaving 11 bases of the junction unmatched. The CDR3 protein is CSGGHRGLGTEAFF. The CDR3 nucleotides read TGCAGCGGGGGCCACAGGGGGCTGGGGACTGAAGCTTTCTTT.

The chain couples TRBV7-8 to TRBJ2-1; 12 positions match TRBD1. Germline V gene sequence: CDR1 SGHVS, CDR2 FQNEAQ. The V gene end was trimmed by 4 bases and the J gene end by 4 bases; junction bases not matched to a gene: 2. The CDR3 is made up of 15 amino acids. The CDR3 loop is CASSWGQGAYNEQFF. The CDR3 region has the DNA TGTGCCAGCAGCTGGGGACAGGGGGCGTACAATGAGCAGTTCTTC.

CDR3 coding DNA: TGTGCCAGCAGCTTACAGGGTTCGACGGTCGAGCAGTTCTTC. Translating it yields CASSLQGSTVEQFF. The rearrangement joins TRBV11-1 to TRBJ2-1, with D tentatively TRBD1 (5 bases). The CDR3 runs 14 residues. V dropped 2 bases and J dropped 10 bases, with 15 bases sitting between them. The germline gives CDR1 SGHAT, CDR2 FQDESV (reference sequence).